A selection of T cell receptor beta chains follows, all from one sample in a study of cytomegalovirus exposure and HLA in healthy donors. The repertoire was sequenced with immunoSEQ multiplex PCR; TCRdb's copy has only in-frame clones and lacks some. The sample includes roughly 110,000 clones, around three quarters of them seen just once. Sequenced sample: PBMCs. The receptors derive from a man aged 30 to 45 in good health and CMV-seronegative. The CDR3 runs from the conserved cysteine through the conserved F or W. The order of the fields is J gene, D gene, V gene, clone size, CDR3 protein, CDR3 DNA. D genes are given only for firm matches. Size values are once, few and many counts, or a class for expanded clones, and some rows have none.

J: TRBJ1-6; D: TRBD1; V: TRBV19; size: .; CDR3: CASNQGVVSPLHF; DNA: TGTGCCAGTAATCAGGGGGTGGTTTCACCCCTCCACTTT
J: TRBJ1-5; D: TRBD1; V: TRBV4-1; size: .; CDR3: CASSQDRDQPQHF; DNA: TGTGCCAGCAGCCAAGACAGGGATCAGCCCCAGCATTTT
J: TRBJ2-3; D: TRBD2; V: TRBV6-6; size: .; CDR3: CASLRGGLDTQYF; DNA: TGTGCCAGTCTGCGCGGGGGATTAGATACGCAGTATTTT
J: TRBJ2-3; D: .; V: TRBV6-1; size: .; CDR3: CASSEQGDTQYF; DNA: TGTGCCAGCAGTGAACAGGGAGATACGCAGTATTTT
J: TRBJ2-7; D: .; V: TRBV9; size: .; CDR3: CASSVAAAGSPAEQYF; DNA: TGTGCCAGCAGCGTAGCCGCTGCGGGGAGCCCTGCCGAGCAGTACTTC
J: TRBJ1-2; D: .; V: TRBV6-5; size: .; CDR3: CASSYRKTVGYGYTF; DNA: TGTGCCAGCAGTTACAGGAAGACAGTTGGCTATGGCTACACCTTC
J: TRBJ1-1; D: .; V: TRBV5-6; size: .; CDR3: CASSPGTLEAFF; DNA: TGTGCCAGCAGCCCGGGGACACTTGAAGCTTTCTTT
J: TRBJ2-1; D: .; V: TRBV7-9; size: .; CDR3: CASSQRGGEFNEQFF; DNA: TGTGCCAGCAGCCAGCGAGGGGGGGAGTTCAATGAGCAGTTCTTC
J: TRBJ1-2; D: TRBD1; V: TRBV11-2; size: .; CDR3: CASSPDRNYGYTF; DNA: TGTGCCAGCAGTCCGGACAGGAACTATGGCTACACCTTC
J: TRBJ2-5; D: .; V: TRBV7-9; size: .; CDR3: CASSLDLVGETQYF; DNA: TGTGCCAGCAGCTTAGACCTCGTCGGGGAGACCCAGTACTTC
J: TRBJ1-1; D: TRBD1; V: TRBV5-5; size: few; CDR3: CASSRILQGGNTEAFF; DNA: TGTGCCAGCAGCAGGATATTACAGGGGGGGAACACTGAAGCTTTCTTT
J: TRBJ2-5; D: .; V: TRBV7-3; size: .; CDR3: CASSSQGHQETQYF; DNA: TGTGCCAGCAGCTCCCAGGGACATCAAGAGACCCAGTACTTC
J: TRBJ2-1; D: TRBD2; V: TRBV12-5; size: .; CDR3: CASGLVLAGANNEQFF; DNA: TGTGCTAGTGGTTTGGTCCTAGCGGGAGCCAACAATGAGCAGTTCTTC
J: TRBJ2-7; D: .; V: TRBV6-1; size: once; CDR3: CASKEGEAAVYEQYF; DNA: TGTGCCAGCAAGGAAGGGGAAGCTGCAGTCTACGAGCAGTACTTC
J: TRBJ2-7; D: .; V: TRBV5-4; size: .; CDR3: CASSLDSKSYEQYF; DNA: TGTGCCAGCAGCTTGGACAGTAAGTCCTACGAGCAGTACTTC
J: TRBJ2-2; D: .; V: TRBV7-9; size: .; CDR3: CASSLDAGNTGELFF; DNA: TGTGCCAGCAGCTTAGACGCAGGGAACACCGGGGAGCTGTTTTTT
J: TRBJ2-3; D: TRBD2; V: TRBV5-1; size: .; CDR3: CASSSGLAGGRGTDTQYF; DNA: TGCGCCAGCAGCTCCGGACTAGCGGGGGGGCGGGGCACAGATACGCAGTATTTT
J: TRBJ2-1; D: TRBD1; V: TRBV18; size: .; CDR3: CASSPNAGTGELNEQFF; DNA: TGTGCCAGCTCACCGAACGCCGGGACAGGGGAGTTGAATGAGCAGTTCTTC
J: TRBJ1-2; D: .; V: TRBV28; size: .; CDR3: CASSLGQATNGYTF; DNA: TGTGCCAGCAGTTTAGGACAAGCCACTAATGGCTACACCTTC
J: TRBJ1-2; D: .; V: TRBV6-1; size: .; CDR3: CASNQGNYGYTF; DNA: TGTGCCAGCAACCAGGGTAACTATGGCTACACCTTC
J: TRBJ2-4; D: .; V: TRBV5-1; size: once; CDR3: CASSLDSKNIQYF; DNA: TGCGCCAGCAGCTTGGACAGCAAAAACATTCAGTACTTC
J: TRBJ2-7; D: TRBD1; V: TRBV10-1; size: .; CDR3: CASSDPGGPNVF; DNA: TGCGCCAGCAGTGATCCAGGGGGCCCGAATGTCTTC
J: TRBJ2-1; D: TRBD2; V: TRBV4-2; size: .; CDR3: CASSHGLSGTSGYNEQFF; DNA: TGTGCCAGCAGCCACGGACTCTCCGGGACTAGCGGGTACAATGAGCAGTTCTTC
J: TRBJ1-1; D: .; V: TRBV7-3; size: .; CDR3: CASSSQGRNTEAFF; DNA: TGTGCCAGCAGCTCCCAGGGTAGGAACACTGAAGCTTTCTTT
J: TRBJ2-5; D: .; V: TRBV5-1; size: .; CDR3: CASSSPGGTQYF; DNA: TGCGCCAGCAGCTCACCCGGGGGGACCCAGTACTTC
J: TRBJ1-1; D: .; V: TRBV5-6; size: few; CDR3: CASSLVGVGQKATEAFF; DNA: TGTGCCAGCAGCTTGGTAGGGGTCGGACAGAAAGCCACTGAAGCTTTCTTT
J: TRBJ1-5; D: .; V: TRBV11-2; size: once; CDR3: CASSLGRVDQPQHF; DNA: TGTGCCAGCAGCTTAGGGAGGGTAGATCAGCCCCAGCATTTT
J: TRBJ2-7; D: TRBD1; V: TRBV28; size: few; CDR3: CASSLGQGYEQYF; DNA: TGTGCCAGCAGTCTGGGACAGGGCTACGAGCAGTACTTC
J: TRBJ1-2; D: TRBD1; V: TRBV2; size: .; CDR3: CASRTGLSHGYTF; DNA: TGTGCCAGCAGGACAGGGTTATCCCATGGCTACACCTTC
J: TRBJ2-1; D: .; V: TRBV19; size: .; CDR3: CASSHDRNNEQFF; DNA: TGTGCCAGTAGCCATGACAGAAACAATGAGCAGTTCTTC
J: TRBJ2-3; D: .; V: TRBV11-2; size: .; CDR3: CASTLSPGVNTQYF; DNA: TGTGCCAGCACCTTAAGTCCCGGGGTAAATACGCAGTATTTT
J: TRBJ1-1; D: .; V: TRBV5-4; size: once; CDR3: CASSLAEQLNTEAFF; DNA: TGTGCCAGCAGCTTGGCGGAGCAGTTAAACACTGAAGCTTTCTTT
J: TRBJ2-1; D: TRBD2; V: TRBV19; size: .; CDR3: CASSKGASGIVDEQFF; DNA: TGTGCCAGTAGCAAGGGGGCTAGCGGGATAGTAGATGAGCAGTTCTTC
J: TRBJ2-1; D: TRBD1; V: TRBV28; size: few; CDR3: CASDRLVGQGRGEQFF; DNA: TGTGCCAGCGACCGTCTCGTAGGACAGGGGAGGGGTGAGCAGTTCTTC
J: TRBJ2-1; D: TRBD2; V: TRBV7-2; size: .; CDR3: CASSPRVAGVREQFF; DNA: TGTGCCAGCAGCCCCCGGGTAGCGGGAGTTCGGGAGCAGTTCTTC
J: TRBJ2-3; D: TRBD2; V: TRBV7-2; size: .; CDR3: CASSLARGGRADTQYF; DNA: TGTGCCAGCAGCTTAGCGCGCGGGGGGCGGGCGGATACGCAGTATTTT
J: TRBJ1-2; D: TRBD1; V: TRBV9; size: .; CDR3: CASSVAEGTGLYGYTF; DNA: TGTGCCAGCAGCGTAGCTGAGGGGACAGGACTCTATGGCTACACCTTC
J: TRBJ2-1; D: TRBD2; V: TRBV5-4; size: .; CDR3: CASSFNPAGGYNEQFF; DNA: TGTGCCAGCAGCTTCAACCCAGCGGGGGGGTACAATGAGCAGTTCTTC
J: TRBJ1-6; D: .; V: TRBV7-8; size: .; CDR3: CASSLDSPLHF; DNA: TGTGCCAGCAGCTTAGACAGCCCCCTCCACTTT
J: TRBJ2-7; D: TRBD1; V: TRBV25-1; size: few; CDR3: CASPFNRDRGLEQYF; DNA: TGTGCCAGCCCTTTCAACCGGGACAGGGGGCTCGAGCAGTACTTC
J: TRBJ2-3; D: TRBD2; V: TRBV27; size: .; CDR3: CASSQRETGGGLAGRGRTDTQYF; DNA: TGTGCCAGCAGTCAACGGGAGACTGGAGGAGGACTAGCGGGGAGAGGGCGCACAGATACGCAGTATTTT
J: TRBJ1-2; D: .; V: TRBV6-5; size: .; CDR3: CASSPHRDARGYTF; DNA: TGTGCCAGCAGTCCACACAGGGACGCGAGGGGCTACACCTTC
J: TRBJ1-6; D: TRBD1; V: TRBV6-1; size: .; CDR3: CASRQGTSNSPLHF; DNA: TGTGCCAGCAGACAGGGGACGTCGAATTCACCCCTCCACTTT
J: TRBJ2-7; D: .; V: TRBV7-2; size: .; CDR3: CASSLGVGGHEQYF; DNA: TGTGCCAGCAGCTTAGGAGTTGGGGGCCACGAGCAGTACTTC
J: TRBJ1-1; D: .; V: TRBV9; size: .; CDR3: CASSPRTVFTEAFF; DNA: TGTGCCAGCAGCCCAAGGACAGTCTTCACTGAAGCTTTCTTT
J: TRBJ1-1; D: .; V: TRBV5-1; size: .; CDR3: CASSLDSPGNTEAFF; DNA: TGCGCCAGCAGCTTGGACAGCCCTGGGAACACTGAAGCTTTCTTT
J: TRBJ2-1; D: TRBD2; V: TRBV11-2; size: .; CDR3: CASSPGLASNEQFF; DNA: TGTGCCAGCAGCCCGGGACTAGCCTCCAATGAGCAGTTCTTC
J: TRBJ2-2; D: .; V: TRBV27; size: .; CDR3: CASSFVFTGELFF; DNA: TGTGCCAGCAGTTTTGTATTTACCGGGGAGCTGTTTTTT
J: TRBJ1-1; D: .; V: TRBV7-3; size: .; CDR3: CASSLTPRGTEAFF; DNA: TGTGCCAGCAGCTTAACCCCAAGGGGCACTGAAGCTTTCTTT
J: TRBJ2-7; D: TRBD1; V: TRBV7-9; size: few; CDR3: CASSLAGTGRDEQYF; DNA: TGTGCCAGCAGCTTAGCGGGGACAGGGCGGGACGAGCAGTACTTC
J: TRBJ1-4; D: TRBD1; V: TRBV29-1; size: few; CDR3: CSVAGTGSTNEKLFF; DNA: TGCAGCGTTGCTGGGACAGGGTCAACTAATGAAAAACTGTTTTTT
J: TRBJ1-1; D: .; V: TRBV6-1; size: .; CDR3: CASSYSGSPEAFF; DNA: TGTGCCAGCAGCTACAGTGGCTCCCCTGAAGCTTTCTTT
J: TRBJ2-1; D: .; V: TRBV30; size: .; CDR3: CAWSTGAGATKPQFF; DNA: TGTGCCTGGAGTACCGGAGCAGGGGCTACCAAACCCCAGTTCTTC
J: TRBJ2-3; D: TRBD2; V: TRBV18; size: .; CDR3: CASSPGTRADTQYF; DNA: TGTGCCAGCTCACCAGGGACTAGAGCGGATACGCAGTATTTT
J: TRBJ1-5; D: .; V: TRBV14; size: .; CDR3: CASSQAIQQVNTHQPQHF; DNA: TGTGCCAGCAGCCAGGCCATCCAACAGGTGAATACGCATCAGCCCCAGCATTTT
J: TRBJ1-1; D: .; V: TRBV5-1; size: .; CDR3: CASRPVAGMNTEAFF; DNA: TGCGCCAGCAGACCTGTCGCAGGGATGAACACTGAAGCTTTCTTT